This TCR beta chain was sequenced in a study of regulatory T cells in long-lasting Graves disease. Across the whole study: Persistent Graves' disease required over 5 years of antithyroid drugs and positive TSH receptor antibodies. General study results and limits: Lower TCR diversity characterized persistent Graves' patients relative to newly diagnosed patients. There was favoring of TRBV28, TRBJ1-2 and TRBJ2-5 in persistent disease.

Germline CDR1 is SGHTA and CDR2 is FQGNSA. The CDR3 totals 13 residues. V was clipped by 5 bases and J by 3 bases, with 10 bases between them. Described time point: persistent/refractory GD, antithyroid drugs over 5 years with positive TRAb. PBMC RNA was the source of the TCR library. Patients hailed from an endocrinology department in Xi'an, China. For this clonotype: Its antigen is still unknown.

Arm-PCR of CDR3 regions with iRepertoire HTBI primers generated TCR beta libraries. Each CDR3 protein gets one entry after TCRdb re-called the multiplex PCR reads with MiXCR. This sample has under 500,000 distinct CDR3 sequences, with 20% to 25% found just once. This chain links TRBV7-2 with TRBJ1-1; D remains unclear. The sequenced sample was peripheral blood mononuclear cells (PBMCs), obtained when the disease was refractory, from a patient treated with antithyroid drugs. This TCR came from a female donor with Graves disease. The CDR3 nucleotides are TGTGCCAGCAGCCATGATAAGGACACTGAAGCTTTCTTT. Translated: CASSHDKDTEAFF.